This paragraph reports one T cell receptor beta chain. Its specificity is not known. The repertoire was sequenced with immunoSEQ multiplex PCR; TCRdb's copy has only in-frame clones and lacks some. Of about 14,000 clones listed, 77% are singletons. This specimen belongs to a study of graft-versus-host responses after intestinal transplantation. Regarding the study as a whole: Patients who carried graft-donor T cell macrochimerism also had high graft-versus-host to host-versus-graft clonal ratios in their allografts. Recipient marrow showed GvH clones, some seen first in ileum or blood. Levels of circulating GvH clones at their peak were associated with early post-transplant HvG declines.

Germline V CDR1 and CDR2: MNHNY, SVGAGI (reference sequence). Trimming shortened V by 6 bases and J by 0 bases, and 13 bases separated the two germline ends. The CDR3 is 15 residues long. The graft tissue was processed, and this released both intraepithelial and lamina propria lymphocytes. The chain is built from TRBV6-6 and TRBJ2-3; D remains ambiguous. Here the sequenced sample was ileum tissue, taken approximately 27 days after intestinal transplant. The clonotype comes from a human patient who received an intestinal transplant, so some T cells may come from the graft donor. The CDR3: CASSQSVPSTDTQYF. For the CDR3, the DNA is TGTGCCAGCAGCCAAAGCGTTCCTAGCACAGATACGCAGTATTTT.